This TCR beta chain derives from a study of patients and donors after allogeneic stem cell transplantation. The CDR3 has 15 residues. After removal of 3 bases from V and 0 bases from J, the junction contained 3 bases not matched to a gene. The V gene's germline CDR1 is SGHNT and CDR2 YENEEA. This clonotype has ten or more counts. A single record per CDR3 protein comes from TCRdb applying MiXCR to the RT-PCR reads. The sample yields more than 25,000 distinct CDR3 sequences, 7% to 8.5% seen once. The sample consisted of blood, either unsorted or a sorted T cell fraction (not recorded which). The chain has TRBV11-3 and TRBJ2-3, with 7 bases that match TRBD2. This clonotype originated in a human donor who was either an allogeneic HSCT recipient or a stem cell or donor lymphocyte infusion donor (not recorded which). It is not recorded whose cells these are; they may come from a transplant donor. DNA of the CDR3: TGTGCCAGCAGCTTCCGGGGGGTTAGCACAGATACGCAGTATTTT. It encodes CASSFRGVSTDTQYF.